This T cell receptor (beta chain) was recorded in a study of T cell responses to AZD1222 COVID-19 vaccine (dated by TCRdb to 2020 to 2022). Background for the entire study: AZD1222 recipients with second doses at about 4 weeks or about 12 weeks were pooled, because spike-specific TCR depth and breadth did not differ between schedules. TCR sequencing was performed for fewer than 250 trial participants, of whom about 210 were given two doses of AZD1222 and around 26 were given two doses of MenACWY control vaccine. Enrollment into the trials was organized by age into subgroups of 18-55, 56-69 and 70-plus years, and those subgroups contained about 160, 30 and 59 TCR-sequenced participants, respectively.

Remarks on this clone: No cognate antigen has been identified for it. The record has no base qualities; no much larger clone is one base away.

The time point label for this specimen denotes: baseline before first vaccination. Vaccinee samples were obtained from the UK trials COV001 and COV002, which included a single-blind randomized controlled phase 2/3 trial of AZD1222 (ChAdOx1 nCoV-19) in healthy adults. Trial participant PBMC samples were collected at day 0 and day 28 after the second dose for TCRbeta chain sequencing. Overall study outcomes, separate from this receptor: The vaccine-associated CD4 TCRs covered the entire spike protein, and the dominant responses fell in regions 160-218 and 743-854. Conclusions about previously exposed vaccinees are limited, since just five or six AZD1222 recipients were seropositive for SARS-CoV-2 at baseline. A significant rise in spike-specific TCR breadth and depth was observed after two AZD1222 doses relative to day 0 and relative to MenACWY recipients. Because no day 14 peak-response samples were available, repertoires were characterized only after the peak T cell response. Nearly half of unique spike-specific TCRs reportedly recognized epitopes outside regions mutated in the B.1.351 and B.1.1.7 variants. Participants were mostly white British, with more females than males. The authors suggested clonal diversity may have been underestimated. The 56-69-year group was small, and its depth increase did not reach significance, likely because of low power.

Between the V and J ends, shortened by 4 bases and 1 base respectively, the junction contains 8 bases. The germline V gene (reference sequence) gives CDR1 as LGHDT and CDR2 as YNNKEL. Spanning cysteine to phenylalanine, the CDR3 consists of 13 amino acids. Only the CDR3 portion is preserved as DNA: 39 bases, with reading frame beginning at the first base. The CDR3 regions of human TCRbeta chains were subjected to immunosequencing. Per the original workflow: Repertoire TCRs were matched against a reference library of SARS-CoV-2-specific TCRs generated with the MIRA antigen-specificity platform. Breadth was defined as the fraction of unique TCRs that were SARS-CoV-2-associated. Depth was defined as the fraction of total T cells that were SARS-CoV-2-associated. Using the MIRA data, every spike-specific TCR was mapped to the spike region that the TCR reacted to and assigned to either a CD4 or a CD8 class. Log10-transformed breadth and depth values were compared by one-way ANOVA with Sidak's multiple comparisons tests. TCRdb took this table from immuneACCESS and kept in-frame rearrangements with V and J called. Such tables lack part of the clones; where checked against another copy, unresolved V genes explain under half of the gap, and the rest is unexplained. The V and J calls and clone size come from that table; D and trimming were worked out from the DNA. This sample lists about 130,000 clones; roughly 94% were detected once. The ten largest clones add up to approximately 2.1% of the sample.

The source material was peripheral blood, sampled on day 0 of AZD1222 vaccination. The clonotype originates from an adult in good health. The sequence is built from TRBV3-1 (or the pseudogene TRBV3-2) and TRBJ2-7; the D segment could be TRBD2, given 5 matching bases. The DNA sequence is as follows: TGTGCCAGCAGCCGTCGGACTTCCTACGAGCAGTACTTC. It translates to CASSRRTSYEQYF.